The 11 T cell receptor beta chains below were found in one sample sequenced in a study of T cells in tuberculosis. Time point noted: new active TB diagnosis, blood taken before or within 7 days of starting treatment. The table came from immunoSEQ multiplex PCR; TCRdb's copy has only in-frame clones and leaves some out. The data show over 25,000 clones, 92% seen once. Sequenced material: PBMCs, taken at tuberculosis diagnosis. Every receptor here comes from an adult with tuberculosis.

V and J are TRBV6-1 and TRBJ1-2; 8 bases are a match to TRBD1. The germline V gene has CDR1 MNHNS and CDR2 SASEGT. CDR3 length: 14 amino acids. V lost 8 bases to trimming and J lost 5 bases; unmatched junction nucleotides: 10. The CDR3 DNA reads TGTGCCAGCTCCAGGGGGCGCGGGCCTTATGGCTACACCTTC. Translating gives CASSRGRGPYGYTF.

The count of this clone is one. The CDR3 sequence: CASSGGKSSYNEQFF. In DNA, the CDR3 is TGTGCCAGCAGTGGGGGGAAAAGCTCCTACAATGAGCAGTTCTTC. This chain joins TRBV27 and TRBJ2-1; D possibly corresponds to TRBD2 (6 bases). The CDR3 is made up of 15 amino acids. Per germline, CDR1 MNHEY and CDR2 SMNVEV (reference sequence). V was pared by 5 bases and J by 0 bases, with 11 bases between.

The CDR3 protein is CASSLDRPSSGANVLTF. CDR3 in DNA: TGTGCCAGTAGTCTTGACAGGCCGAGCTCTGGGGCCAACGTCCTGACTTTC. The V and J genes are TRBV19 and TRBJ2-6, with D possibly matching TRBD1 (6 bases). Germline V lookup: CDR1 LNHDA, CDR2 SQIVND (reference sequence). CDR3 length equals 17 residues. V lost 5 bases and J lost 0, with 14 bases in between.

The chain carries TRBV7-3 and TRBJ2-1, with 9 nucleotides matching TRBD1. The V gene's germline CDR1 is SGHTA and CDR2 FQGTGA. The CDR3 extends over 16 amino acids. The V segment lost 4 bases and the J segment 4 bases; nucleotides outside the gene matches: 8. The CDR3, as DNA: TGTGCCAGCAGCTCACCCCGGACAGGGGCATACAATGAGCAGTTCTTC. It yields the protein CASSSPRTGAYNEQFF.

The rearrangement uses TRBV6-4 and TRBJ1-1; D is unresolved. There are 13 residues in the CDR3. The V gene lost 5 bases and the J gene lost 5 bases, with 12 bases spanning the gap. Germline V gene data show CDR1 as MRHNA and CDR2 as SNTAGT. The CDR3 is CASSLGRGTEAFF. The DNA of the CDR3 is TGTGCCAGCAGTCTAGGGAGAGGGACTGAAGCTTTCTTT.

This rearrangement joins TRBV18 to TRBJ2-1; D possibly corresponds to TRBD2 (6 bases). The V gene's germline CDR1 is KGHSH and CDR2 LQKENI. The CDR3 runs to 15 residues. Trimming left V 3 bases short and J 5 bases short, with 14 bases between. This chain's CDR3 is CASSPRAPGDNEQFF. The CDR3, as DNA: TGTGCCAGCTCACCTCGGGCCCCGGGGGACAATGAGCAGTTCTTC.

The chain recombines TRBV7-9 with TRBJ2-7; no definite D call. Germline-derived CDR1 and CDR2 are SEHNR and FQNEAQ (reference sequence). The CDR3 has 13 amino acids. V was pared by 5 bases and J by 2 bases, with 10 bases between. The CDR3 nucleotides read TGTGCCAGCAGCCCTTCTTTAGCCTACGAGCAGTACTTC. Translated: CASSPSLAYEQYF.

The chain has TRBV9 and TRBJ2-3; 7 bases are shared with TRBD2. The CDR3 sequence is 16 residues long. V dropped 0 bases and J dropped 2; count of bases not matched to a gene: 6. Germline assignment: CDR1 SGDLS and CDR2 YYNGEE. The CDR3 is CASSVAVGGITDTQYF. In DNA form, the CDR3 reads TGTGCCAGCAGCGTAGCGGTGGGAGGGATCACAGATACGCAGTATTTT.

The V gene is TRBV5-6, the J gene TRBJ2-1; D is unresolved. The germline gives CDR1 SGHDT, CDR2 YYEEEE. Trimming cost V 4 bases and J 9 bases, with 14 bases left between them. The CDR3 loop spans 13 amino acids. The CDR3 is CASSGRFVLEQFF. For the CDR3, the DNA is TGTGCCAGCAGCGGCCGTTTTGTTCTTGAGCAGTTCTTC.

The J gene is TRBJ2-3, the V gene TRBV9; tentatively, D is TRBD1 (6 bases). The CDR3 runs to 14 residues. V was cut by 4 bases and J by 4 bases, with 13 bases left in between. CDR1 is SGDLS and CDR2 is YYNGEE in the germline V gene. The DNA of the CDR3 is TGTGCCAGCAGCCAAACAGGGTACGCAGATACGCAGTATTTT. Translating gives CASSQTGYADTQYF. Looking up the rest from reference TRBV9 and TRBJ2-3 gives the full variable domain: DSGVTQTPKHLITATGQRVTLRCSPRSGDLSVYWYQQSLDQGLQFLIQYYNGEERAKGNILERFSAQQFPDLHSELNLSSLELGDSALYFCASSQTGYADTQYFGPGTRLTVL.

This rearrangement joins TRBV6-1 to TRBJ2-7; 9 bases align to TRBD1. The trim removed 5 bases at V and 5 bases at J, leaving 4 bases unmatched. The CDR3 extends over 13 amino acids. Germline CDR1 is MNHNS and CDR2 is SASEGT. CDR3 amino acids: CASSSRTGDEQYF. The DNA of the CDR3 is TGTGCCAGCAGTTCGAGGACAGGGGACGAGCAGTACTTC.